This TCR beta chain was sequenced in a study of control samples from healthy donors and cancer patients. The CDR3 is 13 residues long. Trimming took 5 bases from V and 11 from J, leaving 16 bases between them. The germline V gene encodes CDR1 MNHEY and CDR2 SVGEGT. Clones were read by immunoSEQ multiplex PCR, and TCRdb kept only the in-frame ones, dropping some. Here the sample spans tens of thousands of clones, 70% to 90% being singletons. The genes are TRBV6-2 or TRBV6-3 and TRBJ1-5; no firm D call. The sequenced sample was blood. The sequence was collected from a man in his 60s in good health. This chain's CDR3 is CASSPSVPPSQHF. The CDR3 DNA is TGTGCCAGCAGTCCCTCGGTTCCCCCGTCCCAGCATTTT.